This T cell receptor beta chain derives from a study of shared clonotypes between healthy human individuals. The study, taken as a whole, reports: Relative to clonotypes present in all four donors, those not shared had lower generation probabilities. About 5% of naive CD4 clonotypes were common to a handful of donors.

Using immunoSEQ multiplex PCR, the repertoire was profiled, and TCRdb retains in-frame clones only, with some absent. Of roughly 2,300,000 clones listed, 85% to 95% are singletons. Regarding this clone: Its antigen is still unknown.

Naive CD45RA+ and memory CD45RA-negative subsets were split from CD4+ cells. The specimen was naive CD4+ T cells from PBMCs. Subset noted: CD45RA+ positively selected. This sequence originates from a man aged 18 to 30 in good health. Some clones in this sample may be carry-over from other donors' samples.

CDR3 sequence (DNA): TGTGCCAGCAGCGTAGGTACGGGCAGGACAGATACGCAGTATTTT. Protein product: CASSVGTGRTDTQYF. The V and J genes are TRBV9 and TRBJ2-3; D is unclear. CDR3 size: 15 residues. Between the trimmed V and J ends, which lost 0 bases and 3 bases, there was a span of 11 bases. The germline V gene encodes CDR1 SGDLS and CDR2 YYNGEE.